The 23 T cell receptor beta chains reported below all come from one sample, sequenced in a study of patients and donors after allogeneic stem cell transplantation. TCRdb itself ran the RT-PCR reads through MiXCR, one entry per CDR3 protein. The sample consists of more than 25,000 distinct CDR3 sequences, 7% to 8.5% of them appearing once. Sequencing input: blood, either unsorted or a sorted T cell fraction (not recorded which). Every receptor here comes from a human donor who was either an allogeneic HSCT recipient or a stem cell or donor lymphocyte infusion donor (not recorded which). It is not recorded whose cells these are; they may come from a transplant donor.

This clonotype was recorded a few times. The CDR3: CASSLTGQGPLNTGELFF. CDR3 nucleotide sequence: TGTGCCAGCAGCTTAACGGGACAGGGTCCCCTGAACACCGGGGAGCTGTTTTTT. V is TRBV7-8 and J is TRBJ2-2; 9 nucleotides line up with TRBD1. Per the germline V gene, CDR1 is SGHVS and CDR2 is FQNEAQ. The ends lost 2 bases at V and 1 base at J; junction bases unmatched: 8. The CDR3 length is 18 residues.

This clonotype was seen many times. The chain combines TRBV15 with TRBJ1-1; 7 bases fit TRBD1. V gave up 3 bases and J gave up 5 bases; unmatched junction bases: 12. The CDR3 consists of 16 residues. From germline, CDR1 is LNHNV and CDR2 YYDKDF (reference sequence). The CDR3 is CATSSPQGRGYTEAFF. The CDR3 coding sequence is TGTGCCACCAGCAGTCCCCAGGGCAGGGGGTATACTGAAGCTTTCTTT.

This clonotype was counted once. V is TRBV4-2 and J is TRBJ2-7, with TRBD2 matching over 16 bases. The ends lost 2 bases at V and 4 bases at J; junction bases unmatched: 8. CDR1 is LGHNA, CDR2 YNFKEQ, per germline. The CDR3 totals 18 residues. As DNA, the CDR3 is TGTGCCAGCAGCCAACCCGAGGGACTAGCGGGAGGGCCTTACGAGCAGTACTTC. Translated: CASSQPEGLAGGPYEQYF.

This clonotype has ten or more counts. The chain employs TRBV20-1 and TRBJ1-4; D unclear. CDR1 and CDR2 (germline): DFQATT, SNEGSKA (reference sequence). There are 13 residues in the CDR3. Trimming removed 6 bases at V and 8 bases at J, with 16 bases between. The CDR3 DNA reads TGCAGTGCCTTGGCCGGGAACTCAGAAAAACTGTTTTTT. Encoded protein: CSALAGNSEKLFF.

This clonotype was seen many times. V usage is TRBV27 and J usage is TRBJ2-5; 10 positions match TRBD1. The germline gives CDR1 MNHEY, CDR2 SMNVEV (reference sequence). The ends lost 6 bases at V and 1 base at J; junction bases unmatched: 5. This CDR3 is built from 15 residues. CDR3 amino acids: CASSPGTGVQETQYF. CDR3 nucleotide sequence: TGTGCCAGCAGCCCCGGGACAGGGGTCCAAGAGACCCAGTACTTC.

This clonotype was counted a few times. The J gene is TRBJ1-1, the V gene TRBV28, with D tentatively TRBD1 (5 bases). CDR1 and CDR2 from the germline V gene are MDHEN and SYDVKM. The CDR3 consists of 12 residues. V was pared by 4 bases and J by 10 bases, with 13 bases between. DNA of the CDR3: TGTGCCAGCAGTTCTAGAGGGGTGAGAGCTTTCTTT. This encodes CASSSRGVRAFF. The full variable domain, rest sourced from reference TRBV28 and TRBJ1-1, is DVKVTQSSRYLVKRTGEKVFLECVQDMDHENMFWYRQDPGLGLRLIYFSYDVKMKEKGDIPEGYSVSREKKERFSLILESASTNQTSMYLCASSSRGVRAFFGQGTRLTVV.

In its sample, this clonotype was seen many times. V usage is TRBV27 and J usage is TRBJ2-1; no reliable D call. The germline V and J ends were trimmed by 5 bases and 2 bases, with 4 bases remaining between them. There are 12 residues in the CDR3. Germline CDR1 and CDR2: MNHEY and SMNVEV (reference sequence). The CDR3 spells CASSPTYNEQFF. CDR3 coding DNA: TGTGCCAGCAGTCCCACCTACAATGAGCAGTTCTTC.

At least ten counts were recorded for this clonotype. The chain combines TRBV6-1 with TRBJ2-5; 13 bases are a match to TRBD2. The CDR3 loop spans 15 amino acids. Looked up from germline, CDR1 is MNHNS and CDR2 is SASEGT. V lost 5 bases to trimming and J lost 5 bases; unmatched junction nucleotides: 5. The CDR3 nucleotides read TGTGCCAGCAGTCCACCGACTAGCGGGGGGGAGACCCAGTACTTC. Translating it yields CASSPPTSGGETQYF.

The chain joins TRBV9 to TRBJ2-5; TRBD2 might be the D (5 bases). The V end lost 4 bases, the J end lost 7 bases, and 14 bases lay between the germline ends. CDR1 is SGDLS, CDR2 YYNGEE, per germline. This CDR3 is 13 amino acids long. In DNA form, the CDR3 reads TGTGCCAGCAGCATCGGACCCCGGGGGACCCAGTACTTC. It specifies CASSIGPRGTQYF.

Ten or more counts support this clonotype. J is TRBJ2-1 and V is TRBV15; 7 bases line up with TRBD2. The germline V gene encodes CDR1 LNHNV and CDR2 YYDKDF (reference sequence). The CDR3 is made up of 14 amino acids. The ends lost 1 base at V and 5 bases at J; junction bases unmatched: 2. The CDR3 here is CATSRGGRDNEQFF. Here the CDR3 DNA reads TGTGCCACCAGCAGAGGTGGGAGGGACAATGAGCAGTTCTTC.

The sample holds many counts of this clonotype. The chain recombines TRBV7-3 with TRBJ1-2, with D maybe TRBD1 (5 bases). Germline loops: CDR1 SGHTA, CDR2 FQGTGA. The CDR3 runs to 14 residues. The ends were cut back, 5 bases at V and 6 bases at J, with 16 bases in the middle. The CDR3 is CASSRDSRDDGYTF. The CDR3 nucleotides read TGTGCCAGCAGCCGAGACTCCAGGGACGATGGCTACACCTTC.

This clonotype has a count of ten or more. V is TRBV12-3 or TRBV12-4 and J is TRBJ1-2; unclear D gene. This CDR3 spans 13 amino acids. V was pared by 6 bases and J by 8 bases, with 16 bases between. The CDR3 region is CASSHRRMGGYTF. The DNA for the CDR3 is TGTGCCAGCAGCCATCGCCGGATGGGCGGCTACACCTTC.

This clonotype was observed many times. This sequence joins TRBV7-9 and TRBJ1-2; D remains unclear. The germline gives CDR1 SEHNR, CDR2 FQNEAQ (reference sequence). The V end was cut by 5 bases, the J end by 1 base, with 11 bases between. The CDR3 runs to 14 residues. The CDR3 DNA is TGTGCCAGCAGCCCAGATCTAAGTAACTATGGCTACACCTTC. Its protein product is CASSPDLSNYGYTF.

This clonotype was counted at least ten times. This chain uses TRBV4-1 with TRBJ2-5; D possibly corresponds to TRBD2 (7 bases). The length of the CDR3 is 17 residues. Germline CDR1 and CDR2: MGHRA and YSYEKL. The V end lost 0 bases, the J end lost 3 bases, and 17 bases lay between the germline ends. CDR3 residues: CASSQDAAGAGEETQYF. As DNA, the CDR3 is TGCGCCAGCAGCCAAGATGCGGCGGGGGCGGGGGAAGAGACCCAGTACTTC.

This clonotype was picked up many times. The chain couples TRBV27 to TRBJ1-2, with D perhaps matching TRBD1 (5 bases). The CDR3 covers 15 residues. Trimming shortened V by 3 bases and J by 8 bases, and 19 bases separated the two germline ends. From germline, CDR1 is MNHEY and CDR2 SMNVEV (reference sequence). The CDR3 loop reads CASSFVGEAPWGYTF. In DNA form, the CDR3 reads TGTGCCAGCAGTTTCGTAGGGGAAGCTCCTTGGGGCTACACCTTC.

The rearrangement joins TRBV3-1 to TRBJ2-1, with a weak D call TRBD2 (6 bases). This CDR3 comprises 15 residues. CDR1 LGHDT and CDR2 YNNKEL come from the germline V gene (reference sequence). Trimming took 1 base from V and 9 from J, leaving 16 bases between them. The CDR3 DNA follows: TGTGCCAGCAGCCAAGCTTCCGGGCGGCGGGGTGAGCAGTTCTTC. This gives the protein CASSQASGRRGEQFF.

V is TRBV5-1 and J is TRBJ2-5; 7 bases are a match to TRBD1. The CDR3 contains 16 residues. The V segment lost 0 bases and the J segment 5 bases; nucleotides outside the gene matches: 10. The germline V gene has CDR1 SGHRS and CDR2 YFSETQ. The DNA of the CDR3 is TGCGCCAGCAGCTTGGAACTTCGACAGGGCGGTGAGACCCAGTACTTC. This encodes CASSLELRQGGETQYF.

The rearrangement uses TRBV6-5 and TRBJ2-7; D is unresolved. This CDR3 is 13 amino acids long. CDR1 is MNHEY, CDR2 SVGAGI, per germline. The ends were cut back, 4 bases at V and 0 bases at J, with 7 bases in the middle. This chain's CDR3 is CASSWGSSYEQYF. The CDR3 DNA reads as TGTGCCAGCAGTTGGGGTAGCTCCTACGAGCAGTACTTC.

The rearrangement joins TRBV4-1 to TRBJ1-2; D not resolved. The CDR3 is 14 residues long. With 0 bases removed from V and 4 bases from J, the gap between germline ends came to 9 bases. Germline-derived CDR1 and CDR2 are MGHRA and YSYEKL. The CDR3 protein is CASSQEPWTYGYTF. DNA for the CDR3: TGCGCCAGCAGCCAAGAACCGTGGACCTATGGCTACACCTTC.

A note on this clonotype: This clone may be a read error of a much larger clone one base away. The rearrangement links TRBV7-9 to TRBJ2-5; 7 bases fit TRBD2. The CDR3 is 16 residues long. The germline CDR1 and CDR2 sequences are SEHNR and FQNEAQ (reference sequence). V lost 4 bases and J lost 7; bases outside the gene matches: 15. In DNA, the CDR3 is TGTGCCAGCAGCTGGGGACTAACGGGAGCCCTGGGGACCCAGTACTTC. It encodes CASSWGLTGALGTQYF.

V is TRBV11-1 and J is TRBJ2-6; D is perhaps TRBD2 (5 bases). Germline CDR1 and CDR2: SGHAT and FQDESV (reference sequence). V was clipped by 2 bases and J by 2 bases, with 16 bases between them. This CDR3 is built from 18 residues. CDR3 sequence reads: CASSLPGGGRAGANVLTF. In nucleotides, the CDR3 is TGTGCCAGCAGCTTACCAGGAGGAGGTAGGGCTGGGGCCAACGTCCTGACTTTC.

Many counts were recorded for this clonotype. The chain couples TRBV18 to TRBJ1-5; the D gene is possibly TRBD1 (5 bases). CDR1 KGHSH and CDR2 LQKENI come from the germline V gene. Trimming pared 6 bases from V and 11 bases from J, leaving 14 bases between. The CDR3 sequence is 12 residues long. In nucleotides, the CDR3 is TGTGCCAGCTCCCCCAGGGACGGTGCCCAGCATTTT. It is translated as CASSPRDGAQHF.

The genes are TRBV6-2 or TRBV6-3 and TRBJ2-3, with 14 positions matching TRBD2. Germline trimming cut 8 bases from V and 8 bases from J; bases unmatched to any gene: 9. In germline, CDR1 is MNHEY, CDR2 SVGEGT. CDR3 length: 15 residues. CDR3 loop: CASLTGLAGVPTQYF. The CDR3 DNA reads TGTGCCAGCCTTACGGGACTAGCGGGAGTACCTACGCAGTATTTT.